The source of this T cell receptor beta chain is a study of blood T cells in healthy people across ages. Overall study results and limits: Naive T cell percentage strongly correlated with TCR beta diversity.

As to this clonotype: The antigen remains unidentified.

A second PCR, run for about 6 to 11 cycles, used a sample-barcoded 5' primer plus a J-beta primer mix. A single record per CDR3 protein comes from TCRdb applying MiXCR to the 5' RACE reads. The sample records about 830,000 distinct CDR3 sequences, around 62% being singletons. This CDR3 region has 9 residues. Looked up from germline, CDR1 is MNHNY and CDR2 is SVGAGI (reference sequence). Trimming pared 10 bases from V and 11 bases from J, leaving 11 bases between. The clonotype originates from a man between 25 and 39 years old in good health. The chain uses TRBV6-6 and TRBJ2-5; D possibly corresponds to TRBD2 (5 bases). Sequenced material: blood. The CDR3 spells CATGEPQYF. CDR3 DNA sequence: TGTGCCACCGGGGAGCCGCAGTACTTC.